This is a list of T cell receptor beta chains from one sample in a study of blood T cell repertoires in COVID-19. This table comes from immunoSEQ multiplex PCR, and its TCRdb copy is limited to in-frame clones, with some not included. The data show over 85,000 clones, about 80% seen once. The sequencing input was peripheral blood. These receptors were taken from a woman aged 70-85 years with acute or convalescent COVID-19. The CDR3 runs from the conserved cysteine through the conserved F or W. A D gene is named only where the DNA matches it firmly. Rows may omit the clone size; those that give it use once, few, many or a size class.

. TRBJ1-2 TRBD1 TRBV29-1 13 TGCAGCGTCGTACTACAGGGGGCAGATGGCTACACCTTC CSVVLQGADGYTF
. TRBJ1-2 . TRBV15 13 TGTGCCACGAGTTCGGGACAACTTTATGGCTACACCTTC CATSSGQLYGYTF
. TRBJ1-1 . TRBV2 13 TGTGCCAGCATGGGGGCAGCGAACACTGAAGCTTTCTTT CASMGAANTEAFF
. TRBJ1-1 TRBD1 TRBV28 14 TGTGCCAGCAGGCCGGACAGGGTGAACACTGAAGCTTTCTTT CASRPDRVNTEAFF
. TRBJ2-1 TRBD2 TRBV19 16 TGTGCCAGTAGTAGGACTAGCGGGAGCTCCTACAATGAGCAGTTCTTC CASSRTSGSSYNEQFF
. TRBJ2-1 . TRBV7-3 15 TGTGCCAGCAGCCTAATGGGCGGGGCGGGTGTTGAGCAGTTCTTC CASSLMGGAGVEQFF
few TRBJ1-6 . TRBV3-1/TRBV3-2 14 TGTGCCAGCAGCCCCTTTGTCCTGAGTTCACCCCTCCACTTT CASSPFVLSSPLHF
. TRBJ1-1 . TRBV12-5 12 TGTGCTAGTGCTATAGATTGGGGGGGGGCTTTCTTT CASAIDWGGAFF
once TRBJ2-3 . TRBV15 14 TGTGCCACCAGCAAGGGGTTGAGCACAGATACGCAGTATTTT CATSKGLSTDTQYF
few TRBJ1-1 . TRBV5-1 16 TGCGCCAGCAGCTTTAGACAGGTTGGTGAGAACACTGAAGCTTTCTTT CASSFRQVGENTEAFF
once TRBJ2-5 . TRBV3-1/TRBV3-2 12 TGTGCCAGCAGCCAAGGGAGTAAGACCCAGTACTTC CASSQGSKTQYF
. TRBJ1-1 . TRBV14 15 TGTGCCAGCAGCCAAGGGGTATACAGGAACACTGAAGCTTTCTTT CASSQGVYRNTEAFF
. TRBJ1-1 . TRBV7-9 14 TGTGCCAGCAGCTTAAACGGTGGGAACACTGAAGCTTTCTTT CASSLNGGNTEAFF
. TRBJ2-5 . TRBV11-2 11 TGTGCCAGCAGCCTCGAAGAGACCCAGTACTTC CASSLEETQYF
. TRBJ2-1 . TRBV24-1 13 TGTGCCACCTCGCCGTTAGGGGGACATGAGCAGTTCTTC CATSPLGGHEQFF
. TRBJ1-1 . TRBV6-1 15 TGTGCCAGCAGTGAAAAGAAACGTAGGAACACTGAAGCTTTCTTT CASSEKKRRNTEAFF
. TRBJ1-1 . TRBV2 12 TGTGCCAGCAGTCCGGACAGTCCTGAAGCTTTCTTT CASSPDSPEAFF
. TRBJ1-2 . TRBV9 15 TGTGCCAGCAGCGTAGCTCCGGGAGCTAACTATGGCTACACCTTC CASSVAPGANYGYTF
few TRBJ1-2 . TRBV4-1 14 TGCGCCAGCAGCCAAGAACGGGGATTATATGGCTACACCTTC CASSQERGLYGYTF
. TRBJ2-1 . TRBV6-5 13 TGTGCCAGCAATCTACAGGGAAAAAATGAGCAGTTCTTC CASNLQGKNEQFF
. TRBJ2-7 TRBD1 TRBV19 13 TGTGCCAGTAGTTTGGGGACAGGGGACGAGCAGTACTTC CASSLGTGDEQYF
few TRBJ2-2 . TRBV2 13 TGTGCCAGCAGCGCAGAGGGGGCCGGGGAGCTGTTTTTT CASSAEGAGELFF
. TRBJ1-1 TRBD1 TRBV28 15 TGTGCCAGCAACACCCGGGGACAGGCGAACACTGAAGCTTTCTTT CASNTRGQANTEAFF
. TRBJ1-5 . TRBV19 13 TGTGCCAGTAGTATACGGGAGGGTCAGCCCCAGCATTTT CASSIREGQPQHF
. TRBJ1-1 TRBD1 TRBV6-6 14 TGTGCCAGCAGCCCGTCCCGGGACAGGCCCGAAGCTTTCTTT CASSPSRDRPEAFF
. TRBJ1-4 TRBD1 TRBV11-3 13 TGTGCCAGCAGCCCAGGGGGCAATGAAAAACTGTTTTTT CASSPGGNEKLFF
. TRBJ1-1 . TRBV6-1 14 TGTGCCAGCGGACCTACAGGGTGGCGGACTGAAGCTTTCTTT CASGPTGWRTEAFF
. TRBJ1-2 TRBD1 TRBV2 15 TGTGCCAGCAGTTGGGACCAGGGGGCTTACTATGGCTACACCTTC CASSWDQGAYYGYTF
. TRBJ1-1 TRBD1 TRBV27 19 TGTGCCAGCAGTTTAGGTTTCGGTCTTTCTGGGACAGGTAACACTGAAGCTTTCTTT CASSLGFGLSGTGNTEAFF
. TRBJ1-4 . TRBV5-1 14 TGCGCCAGCAGCGACAGTGCAACTAATGAAAAACTGTTTTTT CASSDSATNEKLFF
. TRBJ2-3 TRBD1 TRBV28 14 TGTGCCAGCAGTCCCGGACAGGCCACAGATACGCAGTATTTT CASSPGQATDTQYF
. TRBJ1-4 TRBD1 TRBV7-9 14 TGTGCCAGCAACGAGGGGGCTTTTAATGAAAAACTGTTTTTT CASNEGAFNEKLFF
. TRBJ1-1 . TRBV7-9 15 TGTGCCAGCAGCTTAGCATCGACAGGGAACACTGAAGCTTTCTTT CASSLASTGNTEAFF
once TRBJ1-1 TRBD1 TRBV18 15 TGTGCCAGCTCACCCTTGGACAGGGGAAGGACTGAAGCTTTCTTT CASSPLDRGRTEAFF
. TRBJ2-1 TRBD2 TRBV7-8 16 TGTGCCAGCAGCTTAGCGGGGCGGGGGAGCTACAATGAGCAGTTCTTC CASSLAGRGSYNEQFF
. TRBJ1-3 . TRBV7-6 13 TGTGCCAGCAGCTTAGGATCTAGAAACACCATATATTTT CASSLGSRNTIYF
. TRBJ1-2 TRBD1 TRBV5-1 14 TGCGCCAGCAGCTTGGGGGACAGTAGCTATGGCTACACCTTC CASSLGDSSYGYTF
few TRBJ1-1 TRBD1 TRBV4-1 14 TGCGCCAGCAGCCGGGACAGGGGAAACACTGAAGCTTTCTTT CASSRDRGNTEAFF
. TRBJ1-5 . TRBV12-5 13 TGTGCTAGTGGTTTGGACTCTAATCAGCCCCAGCATTTT CASGLDSNQPQHF
. TRBJ2-4 . TRBV9 17 TGTGCCAGCAGCCCCGAAGGAGGAGGGAATGGCAAAAACATTCAGTACTTC CASSPEGGGNGKNIQYF
. TRBJ2-7 TRBD1 TRBV5-4 16 TGTGCCAGCAGCTTGTATACAGGGGGTGTATCCTACAAGCAGTACTTC CASSLYTGGVSYKQYF